This is a list of T cell receptor beta chains from one sample in a study of blood T cell repertoires in COVID-19. Some clones are missing from TCRdb's copy, which holds only in-frame ones; the method was immunoSEQ multiplex PCR. The table has approximately 100,000 clones, 80% to 90% seen once. What was sequenced was peripheral blood. Receptors were obtained from a woman older than 75 with acute or convalescent COVID-19. Each CDR3 is given with its conserved first and last residue. D genes are given only for firm matches. Size values are once, few and many counts, or a class for expanded clones, and some rows have none.

size,J,D,V,DNA,CDR3
NA,TRBJ2-7,NA,TRBV3-1/TRBV3-2,TGTGCCAGCAGCCAAGCGTCGGGGGAGCAGTACTTC,CASSQASGEQYF
NA,TRBJ2-1,NA,TRBV5-6,TGTGCCAGCAGCTTGGGCGATAGCTCCTACAATGAGCAGTTCTTC,CASSLGDSSYNEQFF
NA,TRBJ2-7,TRBD2,TRBV11-2,TGTGCCAGCAGCTTAGGTCTCGGGTCTAGCGGCTCCTACGAGCAGTACTTC,CASSLGLGSSGSYEQYF
NA,TRBJ2-7,NA,TRBV7-9,TGTGCCAGCAGCCCTTGGGCAGGGGCCTACGAGCAGTACTTC,CASSPWAGAYEQYF
NA,TRBJ1-1,NA,TRBV7-9,TGTGCCAGCAGCGCCTATGGTACCGCGAACACTGAAGCTTTCTTT,CASSAYGTANTEAFF
NA,TRBJ2-4,TRBD2,TRBV4-3,TGCGCCAGCAGCCAAGAGTCCAGCGGGGTAGCCAAAAACATTCAGTACTTC,CASSQESSGVAKNIQYF
NA,TRBJ2-3,TRBD2,TRBV7-9,TGTGCCAGCAGCTGGGGTAGCGGGGGGGCAGATACGCAGTATTTT,CASSWGSGGADTQYF
NA,TRBJ1-2,NA,TRBV2,TGTGCCAGTCTCCGGGGGGGAGAAGATAACTATGGCTACACCTTC,CASLRGGEDNYGYTF
NA,TRBJ2-3,TRBD2,TRBV3-1/TRBV3-2,TGTGCCAGCAGCCAAGAGGGACTAGCGGAAGGGCCCGTCTATAGCACAGATACGCAGTATTTT,CASSQEGLAEGPVYSTDTQYF
NA,TRBJ2-7,TRBD1,TRBV18,TGTGCCAGCTCACCTTTAGGGACAGGGAACGGTTACGAGCAGTACTTC,CASSPLGTGNGYEQYF
NA,TRBJ1-2,NA,TRBV30,TGTGCCTGGACCAGGCAGGGTGGCTACACCTTC,CAWTRQGGYTF
NA,TRBJ1-1,NA,TRBV6-1,TGTGCCAGCAGTTATGGACAGAACACTGAAGCTTTCTTT,CASSYGQNTEAFF
NA,TRBJ2-7,NA,TRBV3-1/TRBV3-2,TGTGCCAGCAGCCAAGTTAGCCGTCCCTACGAGCAGTACTTC,CASSQVSRPYEQYF
once,TRBJ2-7,TRBD1,TRBV19,TGTGCCAGTAGTAGAGGGACAGGCGCCTACGAGCAGTACTTC,CASSRGTGAYEQYF
NA,TRBJ2-3,NA,TRBV4-3,TGCGCCAGCAGCGGGACTTCTATTAGCACAGATACGCAGTATTTT,CASSGTSISTDTQYF
few,TRBJ1-6,NA,TRBV5-1,TGCGCCAGCAGCTTGCAGGATTATAATTCACCCCTCCACTTT,CASSLQDYNSPLHF
NA,TRBJ1-2,NA,TRBV6-5,TGTGCCAGCAGTTACTCGATCCAGGGCGCTAACTATGGCTACACCTTC,CASSYSIQGANYGYTF
NA,TRBJ1-5,NA,TRBV6-2/TRBV6-3,TGTGCCAGCAGTTACGGGAGGTCCGGCAATCAGCCCCAGCATTTT,CASSYGRSGNQPQHF
NA,TRBJ2-7,NA,TRBV4-3,TGCGCCAGCAGCCAAGATAGAGACAGCTCCTACGAGCAGTACTTC,CASSQDRDSSYEQYF
NA,TRBJ1-4,NA,TRBV6-2/TRBV6-3,TGTGCCAGCAGTTACCCCCAGGGCTCGGGAGAGGAAAAACTGTTTTTT,CASSYPQGSGEEKLFF
NA,TRBJ1-6,NA,TRBV7-2,TGTGCCAGCAGCCCCCGTCGAGGCCACGATTCACCCCTCCACTTT,CASSPRRGHDSPLHF
NA,TRBJ2-7,TRBD1,TRBV5-4,TGTGCCAGCAGCTTGGACAGGGGGTACGAGCAGTACTTC,CASSLDRGYEQYF
once,TRBJ1-2,TRBD1,TRBV9,TGTGCCAGCAGCCCGGACAGGGCGGTATCTAACTATGGCTACACCTTC,CASSPDRAVSNYGYTF
NA,TRBJ2-7,NA,TRBV7-6,TGTGCCAGCAGCTACCCCCCTTCCGGGGGACGTGGCGAGCAGTACTTC,CASSYPPSGGRGEQYF
NA,TRBJ2-4,TRBD1,TRBV5-6,TGTGCCAGCAGCTGGCGGACAGGGGCGGTAAACATTCAGTACTTC,CASSWRTGAVNIQYF
NA,TRBJ1-4,NA,TRBV7-8,TGTGCCAGCAGCTTAGTCTCTTTGCGCAGAACAACTAATAAAAAACTGTTTTTT,CASSLVSLRRTTNKKLFF
NA,TRBJ2-7,NA,TRBV6-6,TGTGCCAGCAATGGAGGGGCCTACGAGCAGTACTTC,CASNGGAYEQYF
once,TRBJ1-2,NA,TRBV15,TGTGCCACCAGCAAACCGGACTATGGCTACACCTTC,CATSKPDYGYTF
NA,TRBJ1-1,NA,TRBV11-2,TGTGCCAGCAGCTCGGCGGTTTCAGTCACTGAAGCTTTCTTT,CASSSAVSVTEAFF
NA,TRBJ1-2,NA,TRBV10-3,TGTGCCATCAGTGAGTCGCACAGGCCCTATGGCTACACCTTC,CAISESHRPYGYTF
NA,TRBJ2-1,TRBD2,TRBV11-2,TGTGCCAGCAGCTTAGTAGCCGGCGGGGGGACTGACACTCGAACGTTCTTC,CASSLVAGGGTDTRTFF
once,TRBJ2-1,TRBD2,TRBV19,TGTGCCAGTGAAACTAGCGGGGGGGCCTCCATTCGCAATGAGCAGTTCTTC,CASETSGGASIRNEQFF
once,TRBJ2-2,NA,TRBV28,TGTGCCAGCAGTTTACAGGGCTGGACCGGGGAGCTGTTTTTT,CASSLQGWTGELFF
NA,TRBJ1-4,NA,TRBV25-1,TGTGCCAGCAGGGAGGGAGGGGAAAAACTGTTTTTT,CASREGGEKLFF
NA,TRBJ2-2,NA,TRBV19,TGTGCCAGTAGTATAAAGCAGGGTGCCGGGGAGCTGTTTTTT,CASSIKQGAGELFF
NA,TRBJ2-1,NA,TRBV3-1/TRBV3-2,TGTGCCAGCAGCCACCCCCCAACTAGGGATGAGCAGTTCTTC,CASSHPPTRDEQFF
NA,TRBJ2-3,NA,TRBV29-1,TGCAGCGTAACCTTGGGAGGTTATACGCAGTATTTT,CSVTLGGYTQYF
NA,TRBJ1-5,TRBD1,TRBV9,TGTGCCAGCAGCGGTGGGAAATCGGGACAGGGGGCCACTGATCAGCCCCAGCATTTT,CASSGGKSGQGATDQPQHF
few,TRBJ2-7,NA,TRBV21-1,TGTGCCAGCCCGGGGACTTCGGCCTGCGAGCAGTACTTC,CASPGTSACEQYF
NA,TRBJ1-2,TRBD1,TRBV12-3/TRBV12-4,TGTGCCAGCAGCCCGACAGGGAACTATGGCTACACCTTC,CASSPTGNYGYTF
NA,TRBJ2-7,TRBD1,TRBV3-1/TRBV3-2,TGTGCCAGCAGCCCGGGACAGGGGGTCAACGAGCAGTACTTC,CASSPGQGVNEQYF
NA,TRBJ1-3,TRBD1,TRBV28,TGTGCCAGCAGTCCGACGGACAGGGGGCCTGGAAACACCATATATTTT,CASSPTDRGPGNTIYF
few,TRBJ1-3,TRBD1,TRBV10-3,TGTGCCATCAGTGGTTCGGCAGGGGGCTCGGCTGGAAACACCATATATTTT,CAISGSAGGSAGNTIYF
medium-sized,TRBJ2-2,NA,TRBV28,TGTGCCAGCAGTTTATCTGAATCAGGGGCGAGCACCGGGGAGCTGTTTTTT,CASSLSESGASTGELFF
NA,TRBJ1-2,NA,TRBV5-5,TGTGCCAGCAGCACACAGGACAGTGCCTATGGCTACACCTTC,CASSTQDSAYGYTF
NA,TRBJ2-2,NA,TRBV7-9,TGTGCCAGCAGCAGCCCGGACAGACCCACCGGGGAGCTGTTTTTT,CASSSPDRPTGELFF
NA,TRBJ2-5,TRBD2,TRBV27,TGTGCCAGCAGTGCTCAGGCTAGCGGAACGTATTTCCAAGAGACCCAGTACTTC,CASSAQASGTYFQETQYF
NA,TRBJ2-3,TRBD2,TRBV28,TGTGCCAGCAGTTTACTTACTAGCGGGGGGTCGGATACGCAGTATTTT,CASSLLTSGGSDTQYF
NA,TRBJ2-1,TRBD1,TRBV24-1,TGTGCCACCAGCCCGGGACAGGGATACTACAATGAGCAGTTCTTC,CATSPGQGYYNEQFF
NA,TRBJ2-1,TRBD1,TRBV5-1,TGCGCCAGCAGCTTGGCCGGGACAGCATACAATGAGCAGTTCTTC,CASSLAGTAYNEQFF
NA,TRBJ1-2,NA,TRBV30,TGTGCCTGGAGTGTAAGCTCGCAGCTTTCGGGGGGCTACACCTTC,CAWSVSSQLSGGYTF
NA,TRBJ1-6,NA,TRBV27,TGTGCCAGCAGTTTAGGGCGCTCACCCCTCCACTTT,CASSLGRSPLHF
once,TRBJ1-1,TRBD1,TRBV4-1,TGCGCCAGCAGCGCGGGACAGGGGACTGAAGCTTTCTTT,CASSAGQGTEAFF
NA,TRBJ1-1,NA,TRBV4-1,TGCGCCAGCAGCCAACACAGGGAGCTCACTGAAGCTTTCTTT,CASSQHRELTEAFF